Below, 22 T cell receptor beta chains from the same sample are listed, as sequenced in a study of tumor and adjacent non-tumor tissue in lung cancer. TCRbeta libraries were built with three rounds of nested PCR, modified from ARM-PCR. TCRdb re-called the multiplex PCR reads with MiXCR, one entry per CDR3 protein. The sample shows more than 90,000 distinct CDR3 sequences, about 70% of them seen only once. This sample's RNA came from whole unsorted tissue. Sample: lung tumor tissue. Source of these receptors: a man aged 55 to 69 with non-small cell lung cancer.

For this clonotype: One junction end does not reproduce the germline sequence, and a read error may be involved. The V gene is TRBV20-1, the J gene TRBJ2-2; possible D gene TRBD1, 6 bases. The CDR3 is made up of 16 amino acids. The V gene's germline CDR1 is DFQATT and CDR2 SNEGSKA (reference sequence). The chain's CDR3 is CSARDRDTTNTRELFF. The CDR3 DNA reads as TGCAGTGCTAGAGACCGGGACACCACGAACACCAGGGAGCTGTTTTTT.

This clonotype was detected only a few times. The chain carries TRBV9 and TRBJ2-1; D possibly corresponds to TRBD2 (5 bases). V was trimmed by 0 bases and J by 2 bases, leaving 9 bases between them. Germline CDR1 is SGDLS and CDR2 is YYNGEE. There are 15 residues in the CDR3. This CDR3 is CASSVGTGTYNEQFF. CDR3 in DNA: TGTGCCAGCAGCGTAGGTACGGGAACCTACAATGAGCAGTTCTTC. Filled out from reference TRBV9 and TRBJ2-1, the complete variable domain reads DSGVTQTPKHLITATGQRVTLRCSPRSGDLSVYWYQQSLDQGLQFLIQYYNGEERAKGNILERFSAQQFPDLHSELNLSSLELGDSALYFCASSVGTGTYNEQFFGPGTRLTVL.

Remarks on this clonotype: This CDR3 is missing its conserved last phenylalanine or tryptophan, likely due to a read error. J is TRBJ2-3 and V is TRBV6-2 or TRBV6-3, with D unresolved. The CDR3 spans 12 residues. The V gene's germline CDR1 is MNHEY and CDR2 SVGEGT. DNA of the CDR3: TGTGTCAGGAGCGACAAGAGTGATACGCAGTATTCT. Protein: CVRSDKSDTQYS.

There are a few counts of this clonotype. The chain employs TRBV6-2 or TRBV6-3 and TRBJ2-1, with 8 bases fitting TRBD1. This CDR3 contains 15 residues. The germline CDR1 and CDR2 sequences are MNHEY and SVGEGT. Trimming removed 6 bases from V and 0 bases from J; junction bases left unmatched: 4. The CDR3 DNA sequence: TGTGCCAGCAGAAACACAGGGGGCTCCTACAATGAGCAGTTCTTC. The encoded protein is CASRNTGGSYNEQFF.

Turning to this clonotype: A junction boundary mismatches the germline segment, possibly from a read error. The gene calls are TRBV29-1 and TRBJ2-3; unclear D gene. Germline lookup yields CDR1 SQVTM and CDR2 ANQGSEA. CDR3 length: 13 residues. CDR3 nucleotides: TGCAGTGGTTGTGACACAGTCACAGTTACGCAGTATTTT. Protein: CSGCDTVTVTQYF.

The V call is TRBV19, the J call TRBJ1-2; D gene uncertain. This CDR3 spans 12 amino acids. With 7 bases removed from V and 4 bases from J, the gap between germline ends came to 10 bases. Per the germline V gene, CDR1 is LNHDA and CDR2 is SQIVND (reference sequence). CDR3 amino acids: CASNSGSYGYTF. CDR3 DNA: TGTGCCAGTAACTCAGGATCCTATGGCTACACCTTC.

Details on this clonotype: Because the CDR3 is missing its conserved closing phenylalanine or tryptophan, this is likely a read error. The rearrangement joins TRBV11-1 to TRBJ2-1; no reliable D call. Trimming cost V 1 base and J 8 bases, with 6 bases left between them. CDR3 length: 12 amino acids. Germline V gives CDR1 SGHAT, CDR2 FQDESV (reference sequence). Here the CDR3 DNA reads TGTGCCAGCAGCTTAGAGTGTGATGAGCAGTTCTTA. Its protein is CASSLECDEQFL.

A word on this clonotype: Mismatch with germline at one junction end may stem from a read error. The chain links TRBV12-3 or TRBV12-4 to TRBJ1-3; D ambiguous. This CDR3 spans 13 amino acids. CDR3 in DNA: TGTGCCGGCAGTTCCGCGGATGGAAACACCATATATTTT. This encodes CAGSSADGNTIYF.

This clonotype is medium-sized (0.01 to 0.1%) in the sample. The chain recombines TRBV11-2 with TRBJ2-1; D may be TRBD2 (6 bases). The CDR3 is 16 amino acids. With 5 bases removed from V and 9 bases from J, the gap between germline ends came to 23 bases. Germline V gene lookup returns CDR1 SGHAT and CDR2 FQNNGV. CDR3 in amino acids: CASSPQSQAGTFEQFF. The CDR3 nucleotides read TGTGCCAGCAGCCCACAGTCCCAGGCCGGGACTTTTGAGCAGTTCTTC.

Regarding this clonotype: A clone one base away is much larger, so this may be a read error. This chain connects TRBV20-1 to TRBJ2-7; D not resolved. Trimming shortened V by 6 bases and J by 4 bases, and 10 bases separated the two germline ends. Germline V gives CDR1 DFQATT, CDR2 SNEGSKA (reference sequence). This CDR3 is built from 11 residues. The CDR3 sequence: CSASRGYEQYF. Written as DNA, the CDR3 is TGCAGTGCCTCAAGAGGATACGAGCAGTACTTC.

With regard to this clonotype: An end of the junction differs from the germline gene, which may be a read error. The V and J genes are TRBV12-3 or TRBV12-4 and TRBJ2-6; D tentatively reads TRBD1 or TRBD2 (5 bases each). The CDR3 consists of 14 residues. CDR3 in amino acids: CANRQRHGANVLTF. CDR3 nucleotides: TGTGCCAACAGGCAAAGACACGGGGCCAACGTCTTGACTTTC.

This clonotype was picked up one time. This rearrangement joins TRBV4-2 to TRBJ2-3; unclear D gene. Per germline, CDR1 LGHNA and CDR2 YNFKEQ. The CDR3 has 15 residues. The ends were cut back, 6 bases at V and 4 bases at J, with 17 bases in the middle. CDR3 nucleotide sequence: TGTGCCAGCAGACCCCCCGGCGAGATCGCAGATACGCAGTATTTT. Translation gives CASRPPGEIADTQYF.

Note on this clonotype: The CDR3 ends on some other residue instead of the conserved phenylalanine or tryptophan, so this is likely a read error. No DNA is shown, since the ends of the CDR3 on it are uncertain; the CDR3 is the one TCRdb lists. The chain uses TRBV29-1 and TRBJ2-7; the DNA was not used to check the table's D call, TRBD1. CDR1 and CDR2 (germline): SQVTM, ANQGSEA. Counting both end residues, the CDR3 totals 13 amino acids. CDR3 region: CSVQGTGGHEQYL.

As regards this clonotype: One base away lies a much larger clone, so this may be a sequencing read error. The chain recombines TRBV14 with TRBJ2-1; no clear D. The germline V gene encodes CDR1 SGHDN and CDR2 FVKESK. The CDR3 totals 14 residues. CDR3 DNA sequence: TGTGCCTGCAGCTATAGTCAAGCCTACAATGAGCAGTTCTTC. Its protein is CACSYSQAYNEQFF.

V usage is TRBV6-1 and J usage is TRBJ2-1; D possibly corresponds to TRBD1 (5 bases). The V gene lost 6 bases and the J gene lost 7 bases, with 16 bases spanning the gap. The CDR3 totals 14 residues. Germline V gives CDR1 MNHNS, CDR2 SASEGT. The CDR3 nucleotides read TGTGCCAGCAGGAACATGGGGCTTTCGAATGAGCAGTTCTTC. It encodes CASRNMGLSNEQFF.

This chain uses TRBV11-3 with TRBJ2-7; D remains unclear. The germline V gene encodes CDR1 SGHNT and CDR2 YENEEA. The CDR3 covers 14 residues. V was trimmed by 3 bases and J by 3 bases, leaving 12 bases between them. CDR3 in DNA: TGTGCCAGCAGCTTGGCCGTGACACACTACGAGCAGTACTTC. This codes for CASSLAVTHYEQYF.

As regards this clonotype: At one of its ends the junction is not consistent with the germline gene, which may arise from a read error. The chain recombines TRBV20-1 with TRBJ2-4; D perhaps matches TRBD1 (6 bases). From germline, CDR1 is DFQATT and CDR2 SNEGSKA (reference sequence). The CDR3 runs to 18 residues. Here the CDR3 reads CGASLGQLTKLAKNIQYF. In DNA form, the CDR3 reads TGCGGTGCTTCCCTTGGACAGTTGACAAAACTAGCCAAAAACATTCAGTACTTC.

Notes on this clonotype: At one of its ends the junction is not consistent with the germline gene, which may arise from a read error. The chain uses TRBV11-1 and TRBJ2-2; 14 nucleotides match TRBD2. Per germline, CDR1 SGHAT and CDR2 FQDESV (reference sequence). The CDR3 is made up of 17 amino acids. The CDR3 nucleotides are TGTACCAGCAGCCCCGGGACTAGCGGGAGAGGCCCAGGGGAGCCGTTTTTT. Residues: CTSSPGTSGRGPGEPFF.

On this clonotype: A read error is possible here, since a much larger clone lies one base away. CDR3 in amino acids: CSGGEGVGAGELFF. CDR3 nucleotides: TGCAGCGGTGGAGAAGGAGTGGGCGCCGGGGAGCTGTTTTTT. The chain uses TRBV29-1 and TRBJ2-2; D unresolved. The CDR3 covers 14 residues. The V and J ends lost 7 bases and 6 bases respectively, with 18 bases between them. Germline lookup yields CDR1 SQVTM and CDR2 ANQGSEA.

This chain links TRBV19 with TRBJ2-1; tentatively, D is TRBD1 (6 bases). V was shortened by 8 bases and J by 10 bases, with 15 bases between the two germline ends. Per germline, CDR1 LNHDA and CDR2 SQIVND (reference sequence). The CDR3 is made up of 12 amino acids. For the CDR3, the DNA is TGTGCCAGTCAGGACAGCTTCGGGGAGCAGTTCTTC. Translating gives CASQDSFGEQFF.

This clonotype has only a few counts. A single base separates this from a much larger clone, so it may be a read error. The chain recombines TRBV20-1 with TRBJ2-2; the D is unclear. CDR3 length: 16 amino acids. Germline V gives CDR1 DFQATT, CDR2 SNEGSKA (reference sequence). This CDR3 reads CSALTTGRGYTWELFF. The CDR3 DNA follows: TGCAGTGCTCTAACGACTGGCCGAGGATACACCTGGGAGCTGTTTTTT.

On this clonotype itself: A read error is possible here, since a much larger clone lies one base away. The V and J genes are TRBV7-8 and TRBJ2-7, with 7 bases identical to TRBD2. With V trimmed by 3 bases and J by 5 bases, 10 bases remained unmatched. The germline CDR1 and CDR2 sequences are SGHVS and FQNEAQ. This CDR3 comprises 15 residues. CDR3 sequence: CASSFVGGRVDEQYF. The CDR3 DNA reads as TGTGCCAGCAGCTTCGTGGGCGGGAGAGTCGACGAGCAGTACTTC.